These T cell receptor beta chains were read from a single sample in a study of T cells after yellow fever vaccination. TCRdb ran MiXCR on the 5' RACE reads and lists one entry per CDR3 protein. The repertoire holds more than 300,000 distinct CDR3 sequences, 9.5% to 12% seen once, with approximately 3% in the top ten. This sample comprised CD4+ T cells sorted from PBMCs, obtained 45 days after the yellow fever booster vaccination. The source is a man aged 18 to 30 who received the YFV17D yellow fever vaccine. CDR3s include the opening cysteine and the closing phenylalanine or tryptophan. The order of the fields is D gene, clone size, J gene, V gene, CDR3 protein, CDR3 DNA. The D gene is left open where the match is weak. The size of a clone is reported for some rows only, either as once, few or many, or as a class for expanded clones.

d_call: NA; clone_size: NA; j_call: TRBJ1-1; v_call: TRBV19; cdr3_aa: CASSIRSSIYTEAFF; cdr3_nt: TGTGCCAGTAGTATTCGCTCATCCATCTACACTGAAGCTTTCTTT
d_call: NA; clone_size: few; j_call: TRBJ1-3; v_call: TRBV4-1; cdr3_aa: CASSLQGVSAYTIYF; cdr3_nt: TGCGCCAGCAGCCTGCAGGGCGTATCAGCGTACACCATATATTTT
d_call: NA; clone_size: NA; j_call: TRBJ1-1; v_call: TRBV6-2/TRBV6-3; cdr3_aa: CASSQGQPEAFF; cdr3_nt: TGTGCCAGCAGTCAGGGGCAACCTGAAGCTTTCTTT
d_call: NA; clone_size: few; j_call: TRBJ2-3; v_call: TRBV7-2; cdr3_aa: CASSPQAYTQYF; cdr3_nt: TGTGCCAGCAGCCCTCAGGCGTATACGCAGTATTTT
d_call: NA; clone_size: many; j_call: TRBJ2-3; v_call: TRBV2; cdr3_aa: CASMRSDTQYF; cdr3_nt: TGTGCCAGCATGCGCTCAGATACGCAGTATTTT
d_call: NA; clone_size: NA; j_call: TRBJ1-3; v_call: TRBV4-3; cdr3_aa: CASSQGAVGAGNTIYF; cdr3_nt: TGCGCCAGCAGCCAAGGCGCGGTTGGTGCTGGAAACACCATATATTTT
d_call: NA; clone_size: NA; j_call: TRBJ2-5; v_call: TRBV19; cdr3_aa: CASSMGFSGETQYF; cdr3_nt: TGTGCCAGTAGTATGGGCTTCTCCGGGGAGACCCAGTACTTC
d_call: TRBD2; clone_size: many; j_call: TRBJ2-2; v_call: TRBV10-3; cdr3_aa: CAISDTSGGTGELFF; cdr3_nt: TGTGCCATCAGTGATACTAGCGGGGGCACCGGGGAGCTGTTTTTT
d_call: NA; clone_size: few; j_call: TRBJ1-1; v_call: TRBV12-3/TRBV12-4; cdr3_aa: CASRDRGGAFF; cdr3_nt: TGTGCCAGCAGAGACCGAGGGGGAGCTTTCTTT
d_call: TRBD2; clone_size: many; j_call: TRBJ2-7; v_call: TRBV6-2/TRBV6-3; cdr3_aa: CASSYGPGLATYEQYF; cdr3_nt: TGTGCCAGCAGTTACGGGCCGGGACTAGCTACCTACGAGCAGTACTTC
d_call: TRBD1; clone_size: many; j_call: TRBJ2-1; v_call: TRBV7-3; cdr3_aa: CASSPGTAELNEQFF; cdr3_nt: TGTGCCAGCAGCCCTGGGACAGCTGAGTTGAATGAGCAGTTCTTC
d_call: TRBD1; clone_size: few; j_call: TRBJ1-1; v_call: TRBV6-2/TRBV6-3; cdr3_aa: CASSVKVRDSLGTEAFF; cdr3_nt: TGTGCCAGCAGCGTGAAAGTCCGGGACAGTCTGGGCACTGAAGCTTTCTTT
d_call: TRBD2; clone_size: NA; j_call: TRBJ2-3; v_call: TRBV18; cdr3_aa: CASRLTSGGGDTQYF; cdr3_nt: TGTGCCAGCCGGTTGACTAGCGGGGGAGGAGATACGCAGTATTTT
d_call: TRBD2; clone_size: few; j_call: TRBJ2-1; v_call: TRBV10-1; cdr3_aa: CASSEGTSGYNEQFF; cdr3_nt: TGCGCCAGCAGTGAGGGGACTAGCGGGTACAATGAGCAGTTCTTC
d_call: NA; clone_size: few; j_call: TRBJ2-3; v_call: TRBV5-1; cdr3_aa: CASSLGVGWTDTQYF; cdr3_nt: TGCGCCAGCAGCTTGGGTGTGGGCTGGACAGATACGCAGTATTTT
d_call: NA; clone_size: few; j_call: TRBJ1-2; v_call: TRBV21-1; cdr3_aa: CASSTHRGANYGYTF; cdr3_nt: TGTGCCAGCAGCACCCACAGAGGCGCAAACTATGGCTACACCTTC
d_call: NA; clone_size: NA; j_call: TRBJ1-4; v_call: TRBV7-2; cdr3_aa: CASSLVPGATNEKLFF; cdr3_nt: TGTGCCAGCAGCTTAGTTCCGGGGGCAACTAATGAAAAACTGTTTTTT
d_call: NA; clone_size: NA; j_call: TRBJ1-1; v_call: TRBV7-2; cdr3_aa: CASSLMAGKNTEAFF; cdr3_nt: TGTGCCAGCAGCTTAATGGCAGGAAAGAACACTGAAGCTTTCTTT
d_call: NA; clone_size: few; j_call: TRBJ2-3; v_call: TRBV7-9; cdr3_aa: CASSWERKIKRADTQYF; cdr3_nt: TGTGCCAGCAGCTGGGAACGGAAAATTAAACGGGCAGATACGCAGTATTTT
d_call: TRBD1; clone_size: NA; j_call: TRBJ2-2; v_call: TRBV12-3/TRBV12-4; cdr3_aa: CASSTRTGITGELFF; cdr3_nt: TGTGCCAGCAGTACGCGGACAGGGATAACCGGGGAGCTGTTTTTT
d_call: NA; clone_size: NA; j_call: TRBJ1-4; v_call: TRBV18; cdr3_aa: CASSPKTATNEKLFF; cdr3_nt: TGTGCCAGCTCACCGAAGACAGCAACTAATGAAAAACTGTTTTTT
d_call: NA; clone_size: few; j_call: TRBJ1-5; v_call: TRBV4-3; cdr3_aa: CASSQAYGANQPQHF; cdr3_nt: TGCGCCAGCAGCCAAGCCTATGGGGCCAATCAGCCCCAGCATTTT
d_call: TRBD1; clone_size: NA; j_call: TRBJ2-7; v_call: TRBV10-2; cdr3_aa: CASTGGFGGYEQYF; cdr3_nt: TGCGCCAGCACAGGGGGCTTCGGAGGCTACGAGCAGTACTTC
d_call: NA; clone_size: NA; j_call: TRBJ1-2; v_call: TRBV7-2; cdr3_aa: CASSLMLGYTF; cdr3_nt: TGTGCCAGCAGCTTAATGCTGGGCTACACCTTC
d_call: NA; clone_size: NA; j_call: TRBJ1-4; v_call: TRBV7-2; cdr3_aa: CASSYGTPSEKLFF; cdr3_nt: TGTGCCAGCAGCTACGGGACCCCAAGTGAAAAACTGTTTTTT
d_call: NA; clone_size: few; j_call: TRBJ2-1; v_call: TRBV7-2; cdr3_aa: CASKRGGNEQFF; cdr3_nt: TGTGCCAGCAAGAGGGGAGGCAATGAGCAGTTCTTC
d_call: TRBD1; clone_size: few; j_call: TRBJ2-1; v_call: TRBV20-1; cdr3_aa: CSARSYGTGLRGNEQFF; cdr3_nt: TGCAGTGCTAGGAGCTACGGGACAGGGTTAAGAGGCAATGAGCAGTTCTTC
d_call: NA; clone_size: NA; j_call: TRBJ1-1; v_call: TRBV11-2; cdr3_aa: CASSLVQGKTEAFF; cdr3_nt: TGTGCCAGCAGCTTAGTACAGGGCAAGACTGAAGCTTTCTTT
d_call: NA; clone_size: NA; j_call: TRBJ1-1; v_call: TRBV5-1; cdr3_aa: CASSTQGTETEAFF; cdr3_nt: TGCGCCAGCAGCACCCAGGGTACGGAAACTGAAGCTTTCTTT
d_call: NA; clone_size: NA; j_call: TRBJ1-1; v_call: TRBV5-1; cdr3_aa: CASSPGHVDTEAFF; cdr3_nt: TGCGCCAGCAGCCCGGGCCACGTGGACACTGAAGCTTTCTTT
d_call: NA; clone_size: NA; j_call: TRBJ2-3; v_call: TRBV6-2/TRBV6-3; cdr3_aa: CASSYRATDTQYF; cdr3_nt: TGTGCCAGCAGTTACCGGGCCACAGATACGCAGTATTTT
d_call: NA; clone_size: few; j_call: TRBJ2-5; v_call: TRBV30; cdr3_aa: CAWSVVRHRTQYF; cdr3_nt: TGTGCCTGGAGTGTAGTCCGGCACAGGACCCAGTACTTC
d_call: TRBD1; clone_size: few; j_call: TRBJ1-2; v_call: TRBV5-1; cdr3_aa: CASSRDGKGQPYGYTF; cdr3_nt: TGCGCCAGCAGCAGAGACGGGAAGGGACAGCCTTATGGCTACACCTTC
d_call: TRBD2; clone_size: few; j_call: TRBJ2-2; v_call: TRBV5-5; cdr3_aa: CASSFGGVITGELFF; cdr3_nt: TGTGCCAGCAGCTTCGGGGGGGTGATCACCGGGGAGCTGTTTTTT
d_call: NA; clone_size: few; j_call: TRBJ2-5; v_call: TRBV9; cdr3_aa: CASSVSYQETQYF; cdr3_nt: TGTGCCAGCAGCGTATCGTATCAAGAGACCCAGTACTTC
d_call: NA; clone_size: few; j_call: TRBJ2-5; v_call: TRBV6-2/TRBV6-3; cdr3_aa: CASSTTDDVETQYF; cdr3_nt: TGTGCCAGCAGTACAACCGACGACGTGGAGACCCAGTACTTC
d_call: NA; clone_size: many; j_call: TRBJ2-3; v_call: TRBV20-1; cdr3_aa: CSARPSTDTQYF; cdr3_nt: TGCAGTGCCCGTCCAAGCACAGATACGCAGTATTTT
d_call: TRBD1; clone_size: NA; j_call: TRBJ1-2; v_call: TRBV12-3/TRBV12-4; cdr3_aa: CASSSTGTPNYGYTF; cdr3_nt: TGTGCCAGCAGTTCGACAGGGACACCCAACTATGGCTACACCTTC
d_call: NA; clone_size: NA; j_call: TRBJ2-5; v_call: TRBV4-2; cdr3_aa: CASSQVAHGETQYF; cdr3_nt: TGTGCCAGCAGCCAAGTCGCACACGGGGAGACCCAGTACTTC
d_call: NA; clone_size: NA; j_call: TRBJ1-2; v_call: TRBV23-1; cdr3_aa: CASSAQEYVPYYYGYTF; cdr3_nt: TGCGCCAGCAGTGCACAGGAGTACGTCCCCTATTACTATGGCTACACCTTC
d_call: NA; clone_size: NA; j_call: TRBJ1-1; v_call: TRBV5-1; cdr3_aa: CASSLVGALNTDAFF; cdr3_nt: TGCGCCAGCAGCTTGGTGGGGGCCTTGAACACTGATGCTTTCTTT
d_call: NA; clone_size: NA; j_call: TRBJ1-2; v_call: TRBV4-3; cdr3_aa: CASSHPGRSYGYTF; cdr3_nt: TGCGCCAGCAGCCACCCGGGGAGGAGCTATGGCTACACCTTC